This T cell receptor (beta chain) was identified during a study of a mutant IDH1 vaccine in newly diagnosed glioma. The time point here: week 35, safety follow-up. Vaccine doses each comprised 300 ug of mutant IDH1 20-mer peptide, with topical imiquimod. Points from the study as a whole: Pseudoprogression seemed unlinked to shifts in top peripheral T cell clonotypes.

In its sample, this clone was seen a few times. Antigen specificity is unknown. Assay used: immunoSEQ multiplex PCR; TCRdb lists only in-frame clones, some missing. The data show about 58,000 clones, with about four fifths seen just once and roughly 5.2% held by the top ten. The sample consisted of PBMCs, taken from a glioma patient whose treatment included an IDH1 peptide vaccine. The TCR originated in a man in his forties with glioma.

The CDR3 DNA reads as TGTGCCAGCAGCTTATACGGGGCTGGGGGTTCGGGCTACACCTTC. This sequence encodes CASSLYGAGGSGYTF. This chain links TRBV7-3 with TRBJ1-2, with D perhaps matching TRBD1 (5 bases). The CDR3 is 15 amino acids. Germline V gene data show CDR1 as SGHTA and CDR2 as FQGTGA. Between the trimmed V and J ends, which lost 2 bases and 8 bases, there was a span of 18 bases.